This T cell receptor beta chain appears in the sequencing data of a study of OX40 agonist ivuxolimab in advanced cancers. From germline, CDR1 is MNHEY and CDR2 SVGAGI. V was trimmed by 2 bases and J by 6 bases, leaving 11 bases between them. CDR3 size: 13 residues. No patient had autoimmune disease or received systemic immunosuppression. Measured with immunoSEQ multiplex PCR; TCRdb has only the in-frame clones, and not every one. This table holds tens of thousands of clones, around 83% found once. The chain is built from TRBV6-5 and TRBJ2-7; perhaps TRBD1 as D (6 bases). Source: CD4+ or CD8+ T cells sorted from blood, taken in a trial of the OX40 agonist ivuxolimab. The source is an adult with an advanced solid tumor such as melanoma, head and neck, liver or kidney cancer. The CDR3 DNA sequence: TGTGCCAGCAGTTACCGGGACAATGCCGAGCAGTACTTC. Amino acids: CASSYRDNAEQYF.